Below are 3 T cell receptor beta chains sequenced from a single sample in a study of blood T cell repertoires in COVID-19 (dated by TCRdb to the early 2020s). Library preparation employed the immunoSEQ multiplex PCR assay. TCRdb carries this immuneACCESS record with in-frame sequences only. Its versions omit some clonotypes, under half of them owing to an unresolved V gene in the studies checked, with the rest unexplained. Recorded for this sample are around 130,000 clones; around 80% of them occurred a single time. 16% of the sample goes to the ten largest clones. Sequencing used peripheral blood. All receptors come from a man in his sixties with active or convalescent COVID-19.

The rearrangement joins TRBV19 to TRBJ2-7, with 8 bases identical to TRBD2. The germline V gene has CDR1 LNHDA and CDR2 SQIVND (reference sequence). With V trimmed by 3 bases and J by 0 bases, 7 bases remained unmatched. CDR3 length equals 16 residues. This chain's CDR3 is CASSMGASGFSYEQYF. CDR3 DNA sequence: TGTGCCAGTAGTATGGGGGCTAGCGGGTTCTCCTACGAGCAGTACTTC.

The chain couples TRBV28 to TRBJ1-2, with D perhaps TRBD1 (5 bases). The CDR3 totals 13 residues. With 2 bases removed from V and 8 bases from J, the gap between germline ends came to 12 bases. Germline CDR1 reads MDHEN; CDR2 reads SYDVKM. CDR3 nucleotide sequence: TGTGCCAGCAGTTTACCCAGGGCAGAGGGCTACACCTTC. Its protein product is CASSLPRAEGYTF.

This chain joins TRBV19 and TRBJ2-7, with 7 bases that match TRBD1. The V gene's germline CDR1 is LNHDA and CDR2 SQIVND (reference sequence). Trimming took 5 bases from V and 4 from J; bases not matched to a gene: 11. This CDR3 has 15 amino acids. The chain's CDR3 is CASSARDSPGYEQYF. CDR3 in DNA: TGTGCCAGTAGTGCCCGGGACAGCCCTGGGTACGAGCAGTACTTC.